Listed here are 3 T cell receptor beta chains from one sample, sequenced in a study of resident and recirculating memory T cells in vitiligo. TCRdb keeps only in-frame clones here, not all; method: immunoSEQ multiplex PCR. Here the sample spans fewer than 85,000 clones, roughly 94% being singletons. The sequenced sample was blood. The receptors were gathered from a male donor with vitiligo.

The rearrangement links TRBV19 to TRBJ1-3; D not certain. The CDR3 contains 15 residues. Germline assignment: CDR1 LNHDA and CDR2 SQIVND (reference sequence). The V gene lost 7 bases and the J gene lost 0 bases, with 13 bases spanning the gap. CDR3: CASTTQKYSGNTIYF. DNA of the CDR3: TGTGCCAGTACTACACAGAAGTACTCTGGAAACACCATATATTTT.

The V call is TRBV5-6, the J call TRBJ2-3; no firm D call. Germline values: CDR1 SGHDT, CDR2 YYEEEE. CDR3 size: 12 residues. Between the trimmed V and J ends, which lost 0 bases and 7 bases, there was a span of 6 bases. The CDR3 nucleotides read TGTGCCAGCAGCTTGGGTCCCAATACGCAGTATTTT. Encoded protein: CASSLGPNTQYF.

The DNA for the CDR3 is TGTGCCAGTAGTCCGGCTAGGGCCAAAAACATTCAGTACTTC. Its protein is CASSPARAKNIQYF. The chain is built from TRBV19 and TRBJ2-4; D call uncertain. This CDR3 has 14 amino acids. V lost 5 bases, J lost 1 base, and 9 bases lay in between. CDR1 is LNHDA and CDR2 is SQIVND in the germline V gene (reference sequence). The full variable domain, its missing parts supplied by reference TRBV19 and TRBJ2-4, is DGGITQSPKYLFRKEGQNVTLSCEQNLNHDAMYWYRQDPGQGLRLIYYSQIVNDFQKGDIAEGYSVSREKKESFPLTVTSAQKNPTAFYLCASSPARAKNIQYFGAGTRLSVL.